The 11 T cell receptor beta chains in this list originate from one sample, sequenced in a study of cytomegalovirus exposure and HLA in healthy donors. 13 Jbeta primers and 60 Vbeta primers were used for the PCR. TCRdb keeps only in-frame clones here, not all; method: immunoSEQ multiplex PCR. The table has 180,000 or so clones, roughly 80% seen once. Sample: PBMCs. These TCRs come from a female donor in good health and CMV-seronegative.

V gene TRBV6-1 combines with J gene TRBJ1-5, with D possibly matching TRBD1 (6 bases). Germline V lookup: CDR1 MNHNS, CDR2 SASEGT. The CDR3 spans 12 residues. Trimming took off 6 bases at V and 9 bases at J, with 12 bases between the two ends. For the CDR3, the DNA is TGTGCCAGCAGGGCAGGGGAAGGGCCCCAGCATTTT. The encoded protein is CASRAGEGPQHF.

The CDR3 loop reads CASSEAPRGPQPQHF. The CDR3 DNA is TGTGCCAGCAGTGAAGCGCCCAGGGGGCCCCAGCCCCAGCATTTT. The V and J genes are TRBV6-1 and TRBJ1-5; 8 nucleotides match TRBD1. Per germline, CDR1 MNHNS and CDR2 SASEGT. With V trimmed by 0 bases and J by 7 bases, 5 bases remained unmatched. The CDR3 runs to 15 residues.

The chain couples TRBV4-2 to TRBJ2-1; maybe TRBD2 (5 bases). The CDR3 sequence is 13 residues long. CDR1 is LGHNA and CDR2 is YNFKEQ in the germline V gene. Trimming shortened V by 4 bases and J by 6 bases, and 10 bases separated the two germline ends. This CDR3 is CASSPGLSNEQFF. CDR3 coding DNA: TGTGCCAGCAGCCCGGGGTTAAGCAATGAGCAGTTCTTC.

This clone was seen a few times. The chain links TRBV7-2 to TRBJ1-1; D not certain. The CDR3 has 13 residues. The germline CDR1 and CDR2 sequences are SGHTA and FQGNSA. Deletions cut 3 bases from V and 1 base from J, with 6 bases between. DNA of the CDR3: TGTGCCAGCAGCTTCACAGAGAACACTGAAGCTTTCTTT. It yields the protein CASSFTENTEAFF.

This clone was detected once. This sequence joins TRBV7-2 and TRBJ2-5; 9 bases match TRBD2. CDR1 is SGHTA and CDR2 is FQGNSA in the germline V gene. Unmatched junction bases numbered 7, after V lost 5 bases and J lost 3 bases. This CDR3 contains 15 residues. The CDR3 sequence is CASSPHSGSEETQYF. CDR3 coding DNA: TGTGCCAGCAGCCCCCATAGCGGGAGCGAAGAGACCCAGTACTTC.

Only one count was recorded for this clone. V gene TRBV29-1 combines with J gene TRBJ2-1; 7 bases are shared with TRBD1. V shed 1 base, J shed 1 base, and the junction held 4 bases outside the gene matches. Germline V gene lookup returns CDR1 SQVTM and CDR2 ANQGSEA. CDR3 length equals 15 residues. The DNA for the CDR3 is TGCAGCGTTGAAGGGGGCAGGGGGTCCTACAATGAGCAGTTCTTC. It specifies CSVEGGRGSYNEQFF.

J is TRBJ2-5 and V is TRBV27; 11 bases match TRBD2. Judging by the DNA end, TRBJ2-7 fits better; the J call may be wrong. Germline CDR1 MNHEY, CDR2 SMNVEV (reference sequence). This CDR3 spans 15 amino acids. Here the CDR3 reads CASSSGLADSYEQYF. The CDR3 region has the DNA TGTGCCAGCAGTTCGGGACTAGCGGACTCCTACGAGCAGTACTTC.

This clone was observed a single time. The chain carries TRBV6-1 and TRBJ2-7, with D possibly TRBD1 on 5 matching bases. V lost 4 bases and J lost 0, with 13 bases in between. The CDR3 is 15 residues long. Germline V lookup: CDR1 MNHNS, CDR2 SASEGT. The CDR3 DNA sequence: TGTGCCAGCAGTGCCTCAGGGCCCAGCTCCTACGAGCAGTACTTC. Protein sequence: CASSASGPSSYEQYF.

The table lists this clone with a count of one. The chain has TRBV30 and TRBJ1-6; TRBD1 is a possible D gene (5 bases). The CDR3 loop spans 14 amino acids. Trimming shortened V by 4 bases and J by 10 bases, and 17 bases separated the two germline ends. Germline loops: CDR1 GTSNPN, CDR2 SVGIG (reference sequence). CDR3: CAWKVRQGGSPLHF. The CDR3 coding sequence is TGTGCCTGGAAGGTACGGCAGGGTGGCTCACCCCTCCACTTT.

The chain employs TRBV5-1 and TRBJ2-5; 11 bases map to TRBD2. The CDR3 loop spans 18 amino acids. The trim removed 3 bases at V and 5 bases at J, leaving 15 bases unmatched. Germline CDR1 SGHRS, CDR2 YFSETQ. CDR3 coding DNA: TGCGCCAGCAGCTCTCCAACTCTACTAGCGGGAGCCCAGGAGACCCAGTACTTC. Translated: CASSSPTLLAGAQETQYF.

This clone came up a few times. This sequence joins TRBV6-5 and TRBJ1-5; D is possibly TRBD1 (5 bases). CDR3 length: 15 amino acids. CDR1 and CDR2 (germline): MNHEY, SVGAGI. The V end lost 6 bases, the J end lost 0 bases, and 12 bases lay between the germline ends. CDR3 bases: TGTGCCAGCAGGATCGGACAAAATAGCAATCAGCCCCAGCATTTT. Translation: CASRIGQNSNQPQHF.